This T cell receptor (beta chain) is from a study of cytomegalovirus exposure and HLA in healthy donors. 13 Jbeta primers and 60 Vbeta primers were used for the PCR. Per the original methods: In a later analysis, of about 80 million unique beta chains, about 11 million appeared in at least two donors. Profiling relied on immunoSEQ multiplex PCR, and the TCRdb table lists in-frame clones only, not all of them. V and J calls and clone size are copied from that table; D and trimming were computed from the DNA. The repertoire has tens of thousands of clones, approximately 80% of them found once; the top ten carry less than 3.5%. Regarding this clone: What it recognizes is unknown.

Study outcomes and limitations: Earlier analysis looked at TCR beta V segments, and most were productive about 90% or about 30% of the time. There were reportedly fewer N-insertions in an Asian-associated ancestry cluster than the roughly 670-donor mean, in a later analysis. A later analysis appeared to link common viral pathogens to several of the most significant clusters.

The CDR3 loop spans 15 amino acids. The V and J ends lost 7 bases and 3 bases, in that order; junction bases with no gene match: 10. Germline CDR1 and CDR2: LNHDA and SQIVND (reference sequence). The sequenced sample was PBMCs. The receptor comes from a woman under 40 in good health and CMV-seronegative. This chain uses TRBV19 with TRBJ2-7; 9 bases fit TRBD1. CDR3 region: CASIPPGQGSYEQYV. CDR3 bases: TGTGCCAGTATCCCACCGGGACAGGGAAGCTACGAGCAGTACGTC.